This is a list of T cell receptor beta chains from one sample in a study of cytomegalovirus exposure and HLA in healthy donors. Data came from immunoSEQ multiplex PCR; TCRdb stores just in-frame clones and leaves some out. The sample consists of fewer than 200,000 clones, roughly 80% of them appearing once. The source material was PBMCs. These receptors were collected from a woman aged 18-29 years in good health and CMV-seronegative. The conserved cysteine and the conserved F or W are not part of the CDR3 here. The order of the fields is clone size, J gene, V gene, CDR3 protein. A clone size is listed for some rows: how often the clone was seen (once, few, many), or a class if it is expanded.

NA TRBJ2-7 TRBV5-1 ASSLRTSGISYEQY
NA TRBJ2-5 TRBV12-1 ASSLVPGGPETQY
NA TRBJ2-7 TRBV10-3 AIREGQGNYEQY
NA TRBJ1-2 TRBV10-1 ARAFRINYGYT
NA TRBJ2-1 TRBV5-1 ASSFREGSYNEQF
NA TRBJ2-1 TRBV15 ATSTAYNEQF
NA TRBJ1-4 TRBV6-1 ASSVGRGNEKLF
NA TRBJ2-3 TRBV18 ASSPATSSSTDTQY
NA TRBJ2-7 TRBV4-1 ASSRGTTYEQY
NA TRBJ1-1 TRBV12-5 ASGSNADREAF
NA TRBJ2-1 TRBV5-1 ASSLRTSGRYNEQF
NA TRBJ1-2 TRBV10-3 AIGVRWTGSWSAAYGYT
NA TRBJ1-4 TRBV19 ASSEGAGEKLF
NA TRBJ2-5 TRBV28 ASSSPAGTSRGTQY
NA TRBJ1-1 TRBV28 AAGGTEAF
NA TRBJ2-3 TRBV13 ASSLARQGRGPDTQY
few TRBJ1-2 TRBV6-5 ASSRRQARGSYT
NA TRBJ2-7 TRBV5-1 ASRLAGDSYEQY
few TRBJ2-7 TRBV6-5 ASRPLTSGSGEQY
NA TRBJ2-6 TRBV28 ASSLEQGVISGANVLT
NA TRBJ2-2 TRBV19 ASAPGTNTGELF
few TRBJ1-5 TRBV28 ASSLGPHRPQH
NA TRBJ2-5 TRBV9 ASSVVGGLQETQY
few TRBJ1-1 TRBV19 ASSIDGETEAF
NA TRBJ2-7 TRBV6-1 ASSAKGQGLYEQY
NA TRBJ2-7 TRBV11-2 ASSLIFRRGYEQY
NA TRBJ2-7 TRBV9 ASSVGSGAAYEQY
NA TRBJ1-1 TRBV12-5 ASGLPGGFTEAF
NA TRBJ2-2 TRBV9 ASSEGVASWVGELF